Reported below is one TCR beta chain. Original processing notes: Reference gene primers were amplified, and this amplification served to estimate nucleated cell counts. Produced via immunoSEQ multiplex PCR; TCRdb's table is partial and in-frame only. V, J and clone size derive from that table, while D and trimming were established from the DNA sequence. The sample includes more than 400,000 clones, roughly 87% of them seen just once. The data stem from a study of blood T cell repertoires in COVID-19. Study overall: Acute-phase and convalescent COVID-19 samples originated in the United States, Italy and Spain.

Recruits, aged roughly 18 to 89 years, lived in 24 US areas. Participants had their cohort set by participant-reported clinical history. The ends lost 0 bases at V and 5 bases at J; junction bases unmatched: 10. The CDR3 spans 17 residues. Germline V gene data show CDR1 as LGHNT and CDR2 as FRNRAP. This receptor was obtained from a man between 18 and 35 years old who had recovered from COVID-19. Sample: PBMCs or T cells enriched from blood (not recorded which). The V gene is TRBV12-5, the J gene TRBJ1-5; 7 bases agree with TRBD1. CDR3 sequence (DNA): TGTGCTAGTGGTTTGGTAAGATTAGGACAGGCCTATCAGCCCCAGCATTTT. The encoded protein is CASGLVRLGQAYQPQHF.